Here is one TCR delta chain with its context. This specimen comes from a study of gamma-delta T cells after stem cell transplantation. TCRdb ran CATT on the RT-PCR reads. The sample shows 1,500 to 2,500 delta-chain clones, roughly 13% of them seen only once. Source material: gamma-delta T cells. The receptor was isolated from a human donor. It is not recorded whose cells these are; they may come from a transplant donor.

The CDR3 bases are TGTGCCTGTGAACGCGTACTGGGGGATCGTTCCTGGGACACCCGACAGATGTTTTTC. It translates to CACERVLGDRSWDTRQMFF. The chain carries TRDV2 and TRDJ3, with 10 bases fitting TRDD3. The germline gives CDR1 GEAIGNYY, CDR2 EKD. This CDR3 region has 19 residues. The V gene end was trimmed by 4 bases and the J gene end by 1 base; junction bases not matched to a gene: 9.